This T cell receptor beta chain derives from a study of Ad26.COV2.S vaccination and SARS-CoV-2 variants. Study in general: The vaccine Ad26.COV2.S was put into the muscle once, or twice with 56 days between.

With regard to this clone: The antigen is undetermined.

Treatment indicated: 19 received Ad26.COV2.S at low or high dose, single or two shots; roughly five received placebo; per-sample allocation not given. It was on day 63 after the first vaccine or placebo injection that samples were taken. Generated by immunoSEQ multiplex PCR, the TCRdb table keeps only in-frame clones and is missing some. The table records 430,000 or so clones, approximately 92% of them present only once. Overall study findings and caveats: Vaccinees reportedly had broad spike-specific CD8+ and CD4+ T cell responses. Total responses of T cells may have been underestimated by the analyses of TCR breadth and depth.

The receptor was derived from a person aged 18 to 65 who received the Ad26.COV2.S COVID-19 vaccine or a placebo. Sequenced material: peripheral blood, taken in a trial of Ad26.COV2.S vaccine versus placebo.

In DNA, the CDR3 is TGTGCCAGCAGTTTTGGGGCTAGCGCTTACAATGAGCAGTTCTTC. This sequence encodes CASSFGASAYNEQFF. The chain employs TRBV5-6 and TRBJ2-1; maybe TRBD2 (6 bases). There are 15 residues in the CDR3. The V gene's germline CDR1 is SGHDT and CDR2 YYEEEE. V dropped 5 bases and J dropped 4 bases, with 16 bases sitting between them.